The following is a T cell receptor beta chain sequence with its context. Germline loops: CDR1 KGHDR, CDR2 SFDVKD. The CDR3 has 13 residues. Trimming removed 11 bases from V and 6 bases from J; junction bases left unmatched: 9. Per the study methods: Cell counts per sample came from amplifying reference gene primers. Assay: immunoSEQ multiplex PCR; the TCRdb copy retains only in-frame clones and omits some. V, J and clone size reflect that table, while D and trimming were determined from the DNA. Of about 26,000 clones listed, around nine tenths are singletons. This specimen comes from a study of blood T cell repertoires in COVID-19. At the level of the study: Samples came from the United States, Italy and Spain, spanning acute and convalescent COVID-19. Sample material is recorded as cDNA or gDNA derived from T cells, B-cell-depleted T cells, or PBMCs.

The clonotype comes from a human donor in a cohort sampled during active COVID-19. The chain carries TRBV24-1 and TRBJ2-7, with 10 bases that match TRBD1. The sequenced sample consisted of peripheral blood. CDR3 in DNA: TGTGCCATCTCGGGGACAGGGGCCAGCGAGCAGTACTTC. It specifies CAISGTGASEQYF.